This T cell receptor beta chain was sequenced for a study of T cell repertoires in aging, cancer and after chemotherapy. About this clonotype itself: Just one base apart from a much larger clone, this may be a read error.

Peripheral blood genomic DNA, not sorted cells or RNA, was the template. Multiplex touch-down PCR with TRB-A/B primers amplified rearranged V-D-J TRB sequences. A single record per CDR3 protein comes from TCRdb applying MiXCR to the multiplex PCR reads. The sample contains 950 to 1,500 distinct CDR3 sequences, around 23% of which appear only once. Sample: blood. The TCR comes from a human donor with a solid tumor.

The CDR3 sequence is CANRWTANTGELFF. For the CDR3, the DNA is TGTGCCAACAGATGGACAGCGAACACCGGGGAGCTGTTTTTT. V usage is TRBV7-3 and J usage is TRBJ2-2; D is perhaps TRBD1 (6 bases). Germline V gives CDR1 SGHTA, CDR2 FQGTGA. Deletions cut 10 bases from V and 0 bases from J, with 12 bases between. The CDR3 is 14 residues long.